Below, 28 T cell receptor beta chains from the same sample are listed, as sequenced in a study of blood T cell repertoires in COVID-19 (dated by TCRdb to about 2020). Receptor libraries were prepared by the immunoSEQ multiplex PCR assay. TCRdb carries this immuneACCESS record with in-frame sequences only. Its versions omit some clonotypes, under half of them owing to an unresolved V gene in the studies checked, with the rest unexplained. This sample holds about 150,000 clones; approximately 78% were observed only once. Roughly 1.7% of the sample is taken by the ten largest. Sequenced: peripheral blood. All receptors derive from an elderly man with acute or convalescent COVID-19.

The chain couples TRBV4-3 to TRBJ2-5; the match to TRBD1 covers 7 bases. CDR3 length equals 15 residues. Looked up from germline, CDR1 is LGHNA and CDR2 is YSLEER. V gave up 0 bases and J gave up 5 bases; unmatched junction bases: 6. The CDR3 DNA reads as TGCGCCAGCAGCCAAGACAACAGGGGTTCGGAGACCCAGTACTTC. It is translated as CASSQDNRGSETQYF.

The chain uses TRBV11-2 and TRBJ2-2; 11 bases fit TRBD2. V trimming: 5 bases; J trimming: 4 bases; junction bases outside the gene matches: 3. In germline, CDR1 is SGHAT, CDR2 FQNNGV. CDR3 length: 15 amino acids. CDR3 in DNA: TGTGCCAGCAGCGGGACTAGCGGAAGCACCGGGGAGCTGTTTTTT. It encodes CASSGTSGSTGELFF. Looking up the rest from reference TRBV11-2 and TRBJ2-2 gives the full variable domain: EAGVAQSPRYKIIEKRQSVAFWCNPISGHATLYWYQQILGQGPKLLIQFQNNGVVDDSQLPKDRFSAERLKGVDSTLKIQPAKLEDSAVYLCASSGTSGSTGELFFGEGSRLTVL.

The chain joins TRBV18 to TRBJ2-1; TRBD2 agrees at 11 bases. The ends lost 0 bases at V and 4 bases at J; junction bases unmatched: 8. Germline assignment: CDR1 KGHSH and CDR2 LQKENI. This CDR3 region has 18 residues. In DNA, the CDR3 is TGTGCCAGCTCACCACCTGGGCTAGCGGGGGGCCATTACAATGAGCAGTTCTTC. It codes for CASSPPGLAGGHYNEQFF.

The rearrangement uses TRBV12-3 or TRBV12-4 and TRBJ1-4, with D perhaps TRBD1 (6 bases). V was pared by 3 bases and J by 11 bases, with 13 bases between. The CDR3 consists of 13 residues. DNA of the CDR3: TGTGCCAGCAGTTTTTCCGCTAGGGGGAAACTGTTTTTT. The encoded protein is CASSFSARGKLFF.

This clone was observed a single time. V is TRBV28 and J is TRBJ2-5; 11 positions match TRBD1. Germline trimming cut 6 bases from V and 9 bases from J; bases unmatched to any gene: 15. The CDR3 loop spans 16 amino acids. From germline, CDR1 is MDHEN and CDR2 SYDVKM. CDR3 region: CASRPRSGQGAGAQYF. The DNA of the CDR3 is TGTGCCAGCAGACCTCGGAGTGGACAGGGGGCAGGGGCCCAGTACTTC.

This clone turned up a few times. This chain links TRBV6-4 with TRBJ1-1; 9 bases fit TRBD1. The trim removed 6 bases at V and 4 bases at J, leaving 3 bases unmatched. The germline gives CDR1 MRHNA, CDR2 SNTAGT. CDR3 length: 13 amino acids. The CDR3: CASRGQGSTEAFF. For the CDR3, the DNA is TGTGCCAGCAGGGGACAGGGTTCCACTGAAGCTTTCTTT.

V and J are TRBV6-1 and TRBJ2-5; D may be TRBD2 (6 bases). With 3 bases removed from V and 5 bases from J, the gap between germline ends came to 10 bases. The germline gives CDR1 MNHNS, CDR2 SASEGT. This CDR3 region has 13 residues. The CDR3 DNA reads TGTGCCAGCAGTGACGGGAGCGCCGAGACCCAGTACTTC. This translates into CASSDGSAETQYF.

Details on this clone: One end of the junction does not line up with germline, which may come from a read error. The chain has TRBV19 and TRBJ2-1; the D is unclear. There are 12 residues in the CDR3. Germline-derived CDR1 and CDR2 are LNHDA and SQIVND (reference sequence). CDR3 sequence: CASSIVDNEQFF. As DNA, the CDR3 is TGTGCCAGTAGTATAGTAGACAACGAGCAGTTCTTC.

The rearrangement links TRBV18 to TRBJ2-7, with 9 bases fitting TRBD1. The V and J ends lost 2 bases and 2 bases, in that order; junction bases with no gene match: 7. The CDR3 sequence is 16 residues long. The germline V gene has CDR1 KGHSH and CDR2 LQKENI. CDR3 residues: CASSPSGQGFTYEQYV. CDR3 nucleotides: TGTGCCAGCTCACCATCAGGACAGGGGTTCACCTACGAGCAGTACGTC.

The rearrangement joins TRBV10-3 to TRBJ1-1; TRBD1 aligns across 12 bases. The length of the CDR3 is 15 residues. V was clipped by 11 bases and J by 1 base; unmatched bases: 8. Germline values: CDR1 ENHRY, CDR2 SYGVKD. For the CDR3, the DNA is TGTGCCGGTGGGACAGGGGGCGCGGAGAACACTGAAGCTTTCTTT. Residues: CAGGTGGAENTEAFF.

V and J are TRBV2 and TRBJ2-3; TRBD2 might be the D (6 bases). Trimming removed 5 bases at V and 0 bases at J, with 15 bases between. Germline CDR1 and CDR2: SNHLY and FYNNEI. The CDR3 consists of 16 residues. CDR3 amino acids: CASSPLGGVSTDTQYF. CDR3 sequence (DNA): TGTGCCAGCAGTCCCCTTGGCGGGGTTAGCACAGATACGCAGTATTTT. Full variable domain (remainder filled in from reference TRBV2 and TRBJ2-3): EPEVTQTPSHQVTQMGQEVILRCVPISNHLYFYWYRQILGQKVEFLVSFYNNEISEKSEIFDDQFSVERPDGSNFTLKIRSTKLEDSAMYFCASSPLGGVSTDTQYFGPGTRLTVL.

This clone was seen more than once but under ten times. This sample also contains other DNA sequences that code for the same CDR3. The V and J genes are TRBV6-5 and TRBJ1-2, with D maybe TRBD1 (5 bases). This CDR3 has 12 amino acids. Trimming shortened V by 5 bases and J by 4 bases, and 8 bases separated the two germline ends. Germline lookup yields CDR1 MNHEY and CDR2 SVGAGI. The CDR3 nucleotides read TGTGCCAGCAGTCGGGGGGGCTATGGCTACACCTTC. Its protein is CASSRGGYGYTF.

This clone was observed a handful of times. The CDR3 reads CASTYRGNSPLHF. In DNA, the CDR3 is TGTGCCAGTACTTATAGAGGCAATTCACCCCTCCACTTT. The gene calls are TRBV19 and TRBJ1-6; D unclear. V was clipped by 7 bases and J by 7 bases, with 11 bases between them. The length of the CDR3 is 13 residues. In germline, CDR1 is LNHDA, CDR2 SQIVND (reference sequence).

The rearrangement joins TRBV7-8 to TRBJ1-5, with D unresolved. CDR1 and CDR2 from the germline V gene are SGHVS and FQNEAQ. The CDR3 covers 12 residues. The V end was cut by 10 bases, the J end by 4 bases, with 11 bases between. This CDR3 is CATTTLNQPQHF. The CDR3 DNA reads TGTGCCACCACAACACTAAATCAGCCCCAGCATTTT.

This chain links TRBV5-1 with TRBJ1-1; a possible D gene is TRBD1 (6 bases). Germline CDR1 is SGHRS and CDR2 is YFSETQ. The CDR3 is 17 amino acids. Trimming took off 1 base at V and 0 bases at J, with 16 bases between the two ends. This CDR3 is CASSLWRGQGMNTEAFF. The DNA of the CDR3 is TGCGCCAGCAGCTTGTGGCGGGGGCAAGGGATGAACACTGAAGCTTTCTTT.

This chain uses TRBV7-6 with TRBJ2-7; TRBD1 matches 7 bases. Germline trimming cut 1 base from V and 2 bases from J; bases unmatched to any gene: 5. Germline V gene data show CDR1 as SGHVS and CDR2 as FNYEAQ. The CDR3 is made up of 15 amino acids. CDR3: CASSLDPGQTYEQYF. DNA of the CDR3: TGTGCCAGCAGCTTAGACCCGGGACAGACCTACGAGCAGTACTTC. The variable domain in full, with the rest retrieved from reference TRBV7-6 and TRBJ2-7, is GAGVSQSPRYKVTKRGQDVALRCDPISGHVSLYWYRQALGQGPEFLTYFNYEAQQDKSGLPNDRFSAERPEGSISTLTIQRTEQRDSAMYRCASSLDPGQTYEQYFGPGTRLTVT.

This clone was detected a few times. This rearrangement joins TRBV13 to TRBJ1-5; 8 positions match TRBD1. In germline, CDR1 is PRHDT, CDR2 FYEKMQ (reference sequence). The CDR3 covers 14 residues. Trimming cost V 2 bases and J 4 bases; bases outside gene matches: 1. As DNA, the CDR3 is TGTGCCAGCAGCTTACAGGGGGCAAATCAGCCCCAGCATTTT. Protein product: CASSLQGANQPQHF.

The rearrangement joins TRBV9 to TRBJ1-1, with TRBD1 as a possible D gene (6 bases). The CDR3 totals 14 residues. The germline V gene has CDR1 SGDLS and CDR2 YYNGEE. Trimming cost V 7 bases and J 5 bases, with 18 bases left between them. CDR3 amino acids: CASARGWGLTEAFF. CDR3 nucleotide sequence: TGTGCCAGCGCCCGGGGTTGGGGGCTTACTGAAGCTTTCTTT.

The V gene is TRBV19, the J gene TRBJ2-5; 7 bases map to TRBD1. J was trimmed by 5 bases and V by 3 bases; bases with no gene match: 18. CDR3 length: 18 residues. Germline CDR1 reads LNHDA; CDR2 reads SQIVND (reference sequence). CDR3 loop: CASSIATPGTAQKETQYF. CDR3 bases: TGTGCCAGTAGTATCGCAACCCCAGGGACAGCCCAAAAGGAGACCCAGTACTTC.

The rearrangement links TRBV6-2 or TRBV6-3 to TRBJ1-5; 7 positions agree with TRBD1. The germline V gene has CDR1 MNHEY and CDR2 SVGEGT. J was trimmed by 8 bases and V by 2 bases; bases with no gene match: 9. The CDR3 spans 15 residues. The CDR3 is CASSYRAGGNEPQHF. CDR3 nucleotide sequence: TGTGCCAGCAGTTACCGCGCAGGGGGGAATGAGCCCCAGCATTTT.

The table lists this clone with a few counts. The V and J genes are TRBV6-2 or TRBV6-3 and TRBJ2-5, with TRBD2 matching over 7 bases. The J segment lost 3 bases and the V segment lost 7 bases, leaving 11 bases of the junction unmatched. The CDR3 loop spans 15 amino acids. Looked up from germline, CDR1 is MNHEY and CDR2 is SVGEGT. The chain's CDR3 is CASIPPAGEEETQYF. Written as DNA, the CDR3 is TGTGCCAGCATCCCGCCGGCGGGGGAAGAAGAGACCCAGTACTTC.

V and J are TRBV11-3 and TRBJ2-1; a weak D match, TRBD1 (5 bases). Germline loops: CDR1 SGHNT, CDR2 YENEEA. The CDR3 is 14 amino acids. V was trimmed by 7 bases and J by 5 bases, leaving 15 bases between them. Here the CDR3 DNA reads TGTGCCAGCACCCCCGGCAGGGCGGACAATGAGCAGTTCTTC. Its translation is CASTPGRADNEQFF. Drawing the rest from reference TRBV11-3 and TRBJ2-1, the complete variable domain is EAGVVQSPRYKIIEKKQPVAFWCNPISGHNTLYWYLQNLGQGPELLIRYENEEAVDDSQLPKDRFSAERLKGVDSTLKIQPAELGDSAVYLCASTPGRADNEQFFGPGTRLTVL.

J is TRBJ1-1 and V is TRBV11-3; 7 bases are a match to TRBD1. The CDR3 length is 17 residues. V was clipped by 1 base and J by 0 bases; unmatched bases: 8. In germline, CDR1 is SGHNT, CDR2 YENEEA. CDR3 nucleotides: TGTGCCAGCAGCTTAGCCCCGGCCGGGACAGTGAACACTGAAGCTTTCTTT. This gives the protein CASSLAPAGTVNTEAFF.

This chain links TRBV10-2 with TRBJ2-5, with 9 bases lining up with TRBD2. The germline CDR1 and CDR2 sequences are WSHSY and SAAADI. This CDR3 comprises 16 residues. J gave up 2 bases and V 8 bases, and 12 bases lay outside the gene matches. The DNA for the CDR3 is TGCGCCAGCTATGACCTCCTAGCGGGGTTTCAAGAGACCCAGTACTTC. Translation gives CASYDLLAGFQETQYF.

The chain links TRBV6-1 to TRBJ2-3; the match to TRBD1 covers 9 bases. CDR1 is MNHNS and CDR2 is SASEGT in the germline V gene. V dropped 2 bases and J dropped 3; count of bases not matched to a gene: 6. The CDR3 loop spans 16 amino acids. In DNA form, the CDR3 reads TGTGCCAGCAGTGAAACCGGGACAGGGTGGACAGATACGCAGTATTTT. This sequence encodes CASSETGTGWTDTQYF.

The V call is TRBV5-4, the J call TRBJ2-7; D might be TRBD1 (6 bases). The CDR3 sequence is 13 residues long. V lost 1 base and J 5 bases, leaving 10 bases between the germline ends. Germline V lookup: CDR1 SGHNT, CDR2 YYREEE (reference sequence). DNA for the CDR3: TGTGCCAGCAGCTTGACAGGGTCCAACGAGCAGTACGTC. Amino acids: CASSLTGSNEQYV.

V is TRBV6-5 and J is TRBJ1-6, with D maybe TRBD1 (5 bases). CDR1 and CDR2 from the germline V gene are MNHEY and SVGAGI. The V end was cut by 7 bases, the J end by 3 bases, with 10 bases between. The CDR3 is 14 amino acids. The DNA for the CDR3 is TGTGCCAGCACATACGACAGCTATAATTCACCCCTCCACTTT. This sequence encodes CASTYDSYNSPLHF.

The chain joins TRBV4-3 to TRBJ2-7; D perhaps matches TRBD2 (6 bases). The CDR3 totals 15 residues. The V gene lost 0 bases and the J gene lost 2 bases, with 11 bases spanning the gap. Germline lookup yields CDR1 LGHNA and CDR2 YSLEER. The CDR3 loop is CASSQDLSGAYEQYF. DNA of the CDR3: TGCGCCAGCAGCCAAGATCTCTCGGGGGCCTACGAGCAGTACTTC.